These T cell receptor beta chains were read from a single sample in a study of cytomegalovirus exposure and HLA in healthy donors. Sequencing used immunoSEQ multiplex PCR; TCRdb keeps in-frame clones, though not all of them. The data show under 300,000 clones, around four fifths seen once. Sequenced: PBMCs. These receptor sequences come from a woman aged 40 to 50 in good health and CMV-seropositive. Both conserved end residues are part of each CDR3. The D gene is left open where the match is weak. Size is omitted from some rows. Given values are once, few, many or a class for expanded clones.

j_call: TRBJ1-1
v_call: TRBV7-9
clone_size: NA
d_call: TRBD1
cdr3_aa: CASSSRTGGRNTEAFF
cdr3_nt: TGTGCCAGCAGCTCCCGGACAGGGGGCAGGAACACTGAAGCTTTCTTT

j_call: TRBJ1-6
v_call: TRBV28
clone_size: NA
d_call: TRBD1
cdr3_aa: CASSLSDRGTPPLHF
cdr3_nt: TGTGCCAGCAGTTTATCCGACAGGGGAACGCCACCCCTCCACTTT

j_call: TRBJ2-1
v_call: TRBV28
clone_size: NA
d_call: TRBD1
cdr3_aa: CASSLRPGVRGYNEQFF
cdr3_nt: TGTGCCAGCAGTTTAAGGCCTGGGGTCAGGGGGTACAATGAGCAGTTCTTC

j_call: TRBJ2-1
v_call: TRBV29-1
clone_size: few
d_call: TRBD1
cdr3_aa: CSVEVGRGRVRGEQFF
cdr3_nt: TGCAGCGTTGAGGTCGGCAGGGGGCGCGTAAGAGGTGAGCAGTTCTTC

j_call: TRBJ2-2
v_call: TRBV2
clone_size: NA
d_call: NA
cdr3_aa: CASREEVELFF
cdr3_nt: TGTGCCAGCCGTGAGGAGGTGGAGCTGTTTTTT

j_call: TRBJ2-1
v_call: TRBV18
clone_size: NA
d_call: NA
cdr3_aa: CASSPLMMASVNNGQFF
cdr3_nt: TGTGCCAGCTCACCACTTATGATGGCTAGCGTAAACAATGGGCAGTTCTTC

j_call: TRBJ2-7
v_call: TRBV28
clone_size: NA
d_call: TRBD1
cdr3_aa: CASSQGQASYEQYF
cdr3_nt: TGTGCCAGCAGTCAGGGACAGGCCTCCTACGAGCAGTACTTC

j_call: TRBJ2-4
v_call: TRBV4-3
clone_size: once
d_call: NA
cdr3_aa: CASSQDGSGKLVGKNIQYF
cdr3_nt: TGCGCCAGCAGCCAAGACGGCTCAGGAAAGTTAGTGGGCAAAAACATTCAGTACTTC

j_call: TRBJ2-1
v_call: TRBV28
clone_size: NA
d_call: TRBD2
cdr3_aa: CASSRGTSVYNEQFF
cdr3_nt: TGTGCCAGCAGCAGAGGGACTAGCGTTTACAATGAGCAGTTCTTC

j_call: TRBJ2-1
v_call: TRBV7-9
clone_size: NA
d_call: TRBD2
cdr3_aa: CASSLEASGRAGPYNEQFF
cdr3_nt: TGTGCCAGCAGCTTAGAGGCTAGCGGGAGGGCCGGGCCCTACAATGAGCAGTTCTTC

j_call: TRBJ2-1
v_call: TRBV5-5
clone_size: NA
d_call: NA
cdr3_aa: CASSLVPGLVYNEQFF
cdr3_nt: TGTGCCAGCAGCTTGGTCCCCGGACTGGTCTACAATGAGCAGTTCTTC

j_call: TRBJ1-1
v_call: TRBV18
clone_size: NA
d_call: NA
cdr3_aa: CASSPRPGEAYFLNTEAFF
cdr3_nt: TGTGCCAGCTCACCACGACCAGGGGAAGCGTATTTTCTGAACACTGAAGCTTTCTTT

j_call: TRBJ2-1
v_call: TRBV6-5
clone_size: NA
d_call: NA
cdr3_aa: CASSPLAGTYNEQFF
cdr3_nt: TGTGCCAGCAGTCCCTTGGCGGGAACCTACAATGAGCAGTTCTTC

j_call: TRBJ1-2
v_call: TRBV4-2
clone_size: NA
d_call: TRBD1
cdr3_aa: CASSQGQGAPGYGYTF
cdr3_nt: TGTGCCAGCAGCCAGGGACAGGGGGCGCCGGGTTATGGCTACACCTTC

j_call: TRBJ1-6
v_call: TRBV15
clone_size: NA
d_call: NA
cdr3_aa: CATSRDKGGYSPLHF
cdr3_nt: TGTGCCACCAGCAGAGACAAGGGGGGGTATTCACCCCTCCACTTT

j_call: TRBJ2-5
v_call: TRBV27
clone_size: NA
d_call: TRBD1
cdr3_aa: CASSFGTGRETQYF
cdr3_nt: TGTGCCAGCAGTTTCGGGACAGGGAGGGAGACCCAGTACTTC

j_call: TRBJ2-7
v_call: TRBV4-2
clone_size: NA
d_call: TRBD2
cdr3_aa: CASSQLSYSGTSGIGEQYF
cdr3_nt: TGTGCCAGCAGCCAACTAAGTTATTCCGGGACTAGCGGGATCGGCGAGCAGTACTTC

j_call: TRBJ1-1
v_call: TRBV7-2
clone_size: NA
d_call: NA
cdr3_aa: CASSLVAGGRTEAFF
cdr3_nt: TGTGCCAGCAGCTTAGTTGCGGGGGGCAGGACTGAAGCTTTCTTT

j_call: TRBJ1-3
v_call: TRBV14
clone_size: NA
d_call: NA
cdr3_aa: CASSQVAGLSGNTIYF
cdr3_nt: TGTGCCAGCAGCCAAGTTGCAGGGCTCTCTGGAAACACCATATATTTT

j_call: TRBJ2-2
v_call: TRBV10-3
clone_size: NA
d_call: NA
cdr3_aa: CAITRRGNTGELFF
cdr3_nt: TGTGCCATCACCCGTCGGGGGAACACCGGGGAGCTGTTTTTT

j_call: TRBJ1-2
v_call: TRBV9
clone_size: NA
d_call: NA
cdr3_aa: CASSVGPSSAGYTF
cdr3_nt: TGTGCCAGCAGCGTAGGTCCCTCATCAGCGGGCTACACCTTC

j_call: TRBJ2-7
v_call: TRBV19
clone_size: NA
d_call: NA
cdr3_aa: CASSISGGIYEQYF
cdr3_nt: TGTGCCAGTAGTATAAGTGGGGGGATCTACGAGCAGTACTTC

j_call: TRBJ2-3
v_call: TRBV5-1
clone_size: NA
d_call: TRBD2
cdr3_aa: CASSLGLAGPSTDTQYF
cdr3_nt: TGCGCCAGCAGCTTGGGACTAGCGGGACCTAGCACAGATACGCAGTATTTT

j_call: TRBJ2-3
v_call: TRBV4-2
clone_size: NA
d_call: NA
cdr3_aa: CASSVGGSGGDTQYF
cdr3_nt: TGTGCCAGCAGCGTAGGGGGAAGTGGTGGAGATACGCAGTATTTT

j_call: TRBJ2-5
v_call: TRBV7-9
clone_size: NA
d_call: NA
cdr3_aa: CASSLFQETQYF
cdr3_nt: TGTGCCAGCAGCCTTTTCCAAGAGACCCAGTACTTC

j_call: TRBJ2-2
v_call: TRBV30
clone_size: NA
d_call: TRBD2
cdr3_aa: CAWSGGPSGRAYTGELFF
cdr3_nt: TGTGCCTGGAGTGGGGGGCCTAGCGGGAGGGCGTACACCGGGGAGCTGTTTTTT

j_call: TRBJ2-7
v_call: TRBV6-5
clone_size: NA
d_call: NA
cdr3_aa: CASSLWQGGDEQYF
cdr3_nt: TGTGCCAGCAGCCTTTGGCAGGGCGGGGACGAGCAGTACTTC

j_call: TRBJ1-1
v_call: TRBV4-2
clone_size: NA
d_call: TRBD1
cdr3_aa: CASSQEGRGAEAFF
cdr3_nt: TGTGCCAGCAGCCAAGAGGGCAGGGGGGCTGAAGCTTTCTTT

j_call: TRBJ1-2
v_call: TRBV21-1
clone_size: NA
d_call: NA
cdr3_aa: CASSPKRGEYGYTF
cdr3_nt: TGTGCCAGCAGCCCCAAACGTGGTGAGTATGGCTACACCTTC

j_call: TRBJ2-5
v_call: TRBV6-5
clone_size: NA
d_call: TRBD2
cdr3_aa: CASSRTSGAQETQYF
cdr3_nt: TGTGCCAGCAGCCGGACTAGCGGAGCTCAAGAGACCCAGTACTTC

j_call: TRBJ1-6
v_call: TRBV5-1
clone_size: NA
d_call: NA
cdr3_aa: CASSLEGLYNSPLHF
cdr3_nt: TGCGCCAGCAGCTTGGAGGGGCTGTATAATTCACCCCTCCACTTT

j_call: TRBJ1-2
v_call: TRBV11-1
clone_size: few
d_call: NA
cdr3_aa: CASSFGEIGYTF
cdr3_nt: TGTGCCAGCAGCTTCGGGGAGATCGGCTACACCTTC

j_call: TRBJ2-1
v_call: TRBV5-4
clone_size: NA
d_call: TRBD2
cdr3_aa: CASSLGPGTSVNEQFF
cdr3_nt: TGTGCCAGCAGCTTGGGCCCCGGGACTAGCGTTAATGAGCAGTTCTTC

j_call: TRBJ1-1
v_call: TRBV5-1
clone_size: NA
d_call: TRBD1
cdr3_aa: CASSAGQGEVTEAFF
cdr3_nt: TGCGCCAGCAGCGCCGGACAGGGGGAGGTCACTGAAGCTTTCTTT

j_call: TRBJ2-2
v_call: TRBV7-2
clone_size: NA
d_call: TRBD1
cdr3_aa: CASSRRTGGLTGELFF
cdr3_nt: TGTGCCAGCAGCCGTCGGACAGGGGGCCTCACCGGGGAGCTGTTTTTT

j_call: TRBJ2-7
v_call: TRBV5-1
clone_size: NA
d_call: TRBD1
cdr3_aa: CASSLRQGAQYEQYF
cdr3_nt: TGCGCCAGCAGCTTAAGACAGGGGGCGCAATACGAGCAGTACTTC

j_call: TRBJ1-2
v_call: TRBV7-9
clone_size: NA
d_call: NA
cdr3_aa: CASSLGTDYGYTF
cdr3_nt: TGTGCCAGCAGCTTAGGGACAGACTACGGCTACACCTTC

j_call: TRBJ2-2
v_call: TRBV7-2
clone_size: NA
d_call: NA
cdr3_aa: CASSLSGAGELFF
cdr3_nt: TGTGCCAGCAGCTTATCAGGGGCCGGGGAGCTGTTTTTT

j_call: TRBJ2-7
v_call: TRBV30
clone_size: NA
d_call: NA
cdr3_aa: CAWSVEEDRSSSDLYEQYF
cdr3_nt: TGTGCCTGGAGTGTGGAGGAGGACAGGTCCTCTAGCGATTTATACGAGCAGTACTTC

j_call: TRBJ2-5
v_call: TRBV14
clone_size: NA
d_call: NA
cdr3_aa: CASSSQLGVESYF
cdr3_nt: TGTGCCAGCAGCAGCCAACTAGGTGTCGAGTCGTACTTC